This TCR beta chain was sequenced for a study of blood T cell repertoires in COVID-19. CDR3 size: 14 residues. Germline values: CDR1 SGDLS, CDR2 YYNGEE. Trimming at V came to 0 bases and at J to 7 bases, leaving 5 bases not matched to a gene. Only in-frame clones appear in the TCRdb table, and some are missing; sequencing was by immunoSEQ multiplex PCR. Found here are 140,000 to 150,000 clones, 80% of them singletons; the top ten hold 10% to 15%. V is TRBV9 and J is TRBJ2-7, with TRBD2 identical over 9 bases. The sequence was obtained from a man between 60 and 70 years old with active or convalescent COVID-19. The material sequenced was peripheral blood. The CDR3 loop reads CASSVVSGRGEQYF. The CDR3 bases are TGTGCCAGCAGCGTAGTTAGCGGGAGAGGAGAGCAGTACTTC.